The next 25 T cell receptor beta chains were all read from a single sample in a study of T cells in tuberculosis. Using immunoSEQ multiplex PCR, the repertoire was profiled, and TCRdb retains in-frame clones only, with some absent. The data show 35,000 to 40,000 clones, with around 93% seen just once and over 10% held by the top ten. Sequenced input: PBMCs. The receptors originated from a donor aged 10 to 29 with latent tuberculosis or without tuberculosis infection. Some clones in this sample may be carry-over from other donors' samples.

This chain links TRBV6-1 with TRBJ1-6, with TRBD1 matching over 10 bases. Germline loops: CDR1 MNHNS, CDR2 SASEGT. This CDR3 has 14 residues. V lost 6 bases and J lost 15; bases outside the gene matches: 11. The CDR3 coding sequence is TGTGCCAGCAGAGCCCCGGGACAGGGGATATTCCTCCACTTT. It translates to CASRAPGQGIFLHF.

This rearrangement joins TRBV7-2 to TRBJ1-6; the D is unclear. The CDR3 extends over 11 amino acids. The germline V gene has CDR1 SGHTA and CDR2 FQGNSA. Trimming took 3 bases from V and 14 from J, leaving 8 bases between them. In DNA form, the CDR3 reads TGTGCCAGCAGCTTCGCGGTTTCCCTCCACTTT. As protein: CASSFAVSLHF.

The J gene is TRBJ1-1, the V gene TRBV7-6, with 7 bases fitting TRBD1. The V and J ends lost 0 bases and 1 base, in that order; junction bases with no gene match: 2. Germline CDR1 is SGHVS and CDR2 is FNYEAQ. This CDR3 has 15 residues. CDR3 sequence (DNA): TGTGCCAGCAGCTTAGCTGCAGGGGGGAACACTGAAGCTTTCTTT. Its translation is CASSLAAGGNTEAFF.

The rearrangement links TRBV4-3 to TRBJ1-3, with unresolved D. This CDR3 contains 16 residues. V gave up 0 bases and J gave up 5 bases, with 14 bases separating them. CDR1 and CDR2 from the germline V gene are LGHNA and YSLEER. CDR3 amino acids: CASSQERLAGRNTIYF. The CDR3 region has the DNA TGCGCCAGCAGCCAAGAAAGATTGGCAGGAAGAAACACCATATATTTT.

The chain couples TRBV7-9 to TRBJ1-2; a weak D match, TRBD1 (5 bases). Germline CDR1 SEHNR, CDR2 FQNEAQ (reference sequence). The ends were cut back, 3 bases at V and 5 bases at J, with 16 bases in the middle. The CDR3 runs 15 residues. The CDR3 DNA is TGTGCCAGCAGCTTGGGGCACCTAACGCCTTATGGCTACACCTTC. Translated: CASSLGHLTPYGYTF.

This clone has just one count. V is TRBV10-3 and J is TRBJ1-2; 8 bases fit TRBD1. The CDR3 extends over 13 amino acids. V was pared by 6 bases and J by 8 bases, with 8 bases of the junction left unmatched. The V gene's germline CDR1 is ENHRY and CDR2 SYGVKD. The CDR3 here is CAISLDRVDGYTF. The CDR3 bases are TGTGCCATCAGCCTGGACAGGGTAGACGGCTACACCTTC.

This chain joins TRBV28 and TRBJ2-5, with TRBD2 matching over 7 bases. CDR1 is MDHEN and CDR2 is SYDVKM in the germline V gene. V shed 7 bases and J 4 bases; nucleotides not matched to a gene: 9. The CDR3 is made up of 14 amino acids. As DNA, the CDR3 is TGTGCCAGCACCCCCCCGGGGAGGGGAGAGACCCAGTACTTC. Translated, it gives CASTPPGRGETQYF.

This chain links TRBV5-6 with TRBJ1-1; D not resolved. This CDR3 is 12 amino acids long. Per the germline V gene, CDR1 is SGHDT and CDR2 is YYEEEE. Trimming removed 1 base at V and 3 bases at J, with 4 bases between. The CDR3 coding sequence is TGTGCCAGCAGCTTGCGAGACACTGAAGCTTTCTTT. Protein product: CASSLRDTEAFF. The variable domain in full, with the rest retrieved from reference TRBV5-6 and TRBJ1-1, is DAGVTQSPTHLIKTRGQQVTLRCSPKSGHDTVSWYQQALGQGPQFIFQYYEEEERQRGNFPDRFSGHQFPNYSSELNVNALLLGDSALYLCASSLRDTEAFFGQGTRLTVV.

The CDR3 DNA reads TGTGCCTGGAGTGTACCTAGCTCCTATAATTCACCCCTCCACTTT. Encoded protein: CAWSVPSSYNSPLHF. V gene TRBV30 combines with J gene TRBJ1-6, with unresolved D. The CDR3 totals 15 residues. In germline, CDR1 is GTSNPN, CDR2 SVGIG (reference sequence). Trimming left V 0 bases short and J 0 bases short, with 6 bases between.

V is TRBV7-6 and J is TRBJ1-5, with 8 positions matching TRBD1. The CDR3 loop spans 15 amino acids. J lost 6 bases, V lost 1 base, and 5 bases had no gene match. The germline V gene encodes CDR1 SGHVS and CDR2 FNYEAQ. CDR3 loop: CASSLGPGGGQPQHF. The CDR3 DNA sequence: TGTGCCAGCAGCTTAGGACCAGGGGGCGGTCAGCCCCAGCATTTT.

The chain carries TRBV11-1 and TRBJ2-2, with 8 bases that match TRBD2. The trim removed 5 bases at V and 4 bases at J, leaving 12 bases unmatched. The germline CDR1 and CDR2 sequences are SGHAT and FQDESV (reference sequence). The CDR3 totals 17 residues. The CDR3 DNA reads TGTGCCAGCAGCCGGGATCGGGGGGGCCGAGGCACCGGGGAGCTGTTTTTT. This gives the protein CASSRDRGGRGTGELFF.

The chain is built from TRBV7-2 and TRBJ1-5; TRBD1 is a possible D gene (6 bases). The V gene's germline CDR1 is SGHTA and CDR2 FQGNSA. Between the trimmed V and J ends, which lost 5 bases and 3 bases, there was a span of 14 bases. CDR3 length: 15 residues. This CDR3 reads CASSVQQGANQPQHF. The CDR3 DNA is TGTGCCAGCAGCGTACAACAGGGCGCCAATCAGCCCCAGCATTTT.

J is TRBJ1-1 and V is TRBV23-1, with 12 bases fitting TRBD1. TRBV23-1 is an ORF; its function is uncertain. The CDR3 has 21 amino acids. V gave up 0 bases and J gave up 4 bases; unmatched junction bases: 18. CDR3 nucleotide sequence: TGCGCCAGCAGTCAATCGGACCCGACACCGGGACAGGGGGCAGTGGGCACTGAAGCTTTCTTT. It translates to CASSQSDPTPGQGAVGTEAFF.

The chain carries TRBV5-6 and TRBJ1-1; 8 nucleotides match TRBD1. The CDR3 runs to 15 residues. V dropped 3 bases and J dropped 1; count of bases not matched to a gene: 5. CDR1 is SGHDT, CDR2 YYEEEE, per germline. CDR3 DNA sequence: TGTGCCAGCAGCTCTTGGGGGACAGGGAACACTGAAGCTTTCTTT. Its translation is CASSSWGTGNTEAFF.

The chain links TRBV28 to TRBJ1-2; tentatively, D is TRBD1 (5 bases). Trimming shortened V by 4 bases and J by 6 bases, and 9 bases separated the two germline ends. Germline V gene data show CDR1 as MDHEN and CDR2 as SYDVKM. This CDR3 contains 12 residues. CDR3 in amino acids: CASSWGRDGYTF. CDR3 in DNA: TGTGCCAGCAGTTGGGGCAGGGATGGCTACACCTTC.

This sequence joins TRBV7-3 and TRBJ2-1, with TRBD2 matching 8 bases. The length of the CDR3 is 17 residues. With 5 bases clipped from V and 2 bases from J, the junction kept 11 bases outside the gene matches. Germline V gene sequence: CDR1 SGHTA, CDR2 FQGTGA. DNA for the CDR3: TGTGCCAGCAGCCCATTCGCCAGCGGGGGACCCTACAATGAGCAGTTCTTC. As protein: CASSPFASGGPYNEQFF.

DNA for the CDR3: TGCGCCAGCAGCCAAGGAGCAGGGGGCGGTGGCTACACCTTC. This encodes CASSQGAGGGGYTF. V usage is TRBV4-3 and J usage is TRBJ1-2; 8 nucleotides align to TRBD1. The germline V gene encodes CDR1 LGHNA and CDR2 YSLEER. CDR3 size: 14 residues. With V trimmed by 1 base and J by 7 bases, 5 bases remained unmatched.

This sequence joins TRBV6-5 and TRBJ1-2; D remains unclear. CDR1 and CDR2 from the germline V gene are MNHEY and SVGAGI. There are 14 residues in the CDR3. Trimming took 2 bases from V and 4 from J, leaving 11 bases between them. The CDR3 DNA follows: TGTGCCAGCAGTTACGATCGGCGGGGCTATGGCTACACCTTC. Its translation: CASSYDRRGYGYTF.

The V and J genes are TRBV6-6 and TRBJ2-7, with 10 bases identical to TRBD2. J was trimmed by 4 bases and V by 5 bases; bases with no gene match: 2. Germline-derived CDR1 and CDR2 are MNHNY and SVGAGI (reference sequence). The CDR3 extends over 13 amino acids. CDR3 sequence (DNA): TGTGCCAGCAGTGTAGCGGGAGGATACGAGCAGTACGTC. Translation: CASSVAGGYEQYV.

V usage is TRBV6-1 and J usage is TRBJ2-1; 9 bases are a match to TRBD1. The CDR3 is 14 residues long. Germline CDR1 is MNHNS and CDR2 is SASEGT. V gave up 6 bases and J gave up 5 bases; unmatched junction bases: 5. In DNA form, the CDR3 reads TGTGCCAGCAGGGACAGGGGATTAAACAATGAGCAGTTCTTC. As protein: CASRDRGLNNEQFF.

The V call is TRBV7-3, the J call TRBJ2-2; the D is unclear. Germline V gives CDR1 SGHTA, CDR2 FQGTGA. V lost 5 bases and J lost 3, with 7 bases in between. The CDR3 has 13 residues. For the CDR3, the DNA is TGTGCCAGCAGCCCCAGCGACACCGGGGAGCTGTTTTTT. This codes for CASSPSDTGELFF.

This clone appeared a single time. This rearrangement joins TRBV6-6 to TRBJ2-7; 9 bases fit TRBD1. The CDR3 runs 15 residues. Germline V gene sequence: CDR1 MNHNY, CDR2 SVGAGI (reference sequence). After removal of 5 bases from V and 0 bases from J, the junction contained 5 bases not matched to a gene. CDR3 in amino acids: CASSQGQGSSYEQYF. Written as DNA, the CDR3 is TGTGCCAGCAGTCAGGGACAGGGAAGCTCCTACGAGCAGTACTTC.

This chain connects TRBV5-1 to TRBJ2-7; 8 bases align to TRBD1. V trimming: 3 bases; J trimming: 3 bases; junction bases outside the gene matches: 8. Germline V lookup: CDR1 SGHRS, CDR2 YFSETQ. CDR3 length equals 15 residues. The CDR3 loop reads CASSSSTGGSYEQYF. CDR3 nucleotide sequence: TGCGCCAGCAGCTCCTCCACAGGGGGTAGCTACGAGCAGTACTTC.

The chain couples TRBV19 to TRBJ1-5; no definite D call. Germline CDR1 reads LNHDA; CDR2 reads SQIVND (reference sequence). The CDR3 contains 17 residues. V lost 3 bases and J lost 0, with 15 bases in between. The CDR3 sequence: CASSIELAYYSNQPQHF. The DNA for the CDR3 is TGTGCCAGTAGTATTGAATTGGCGTACTATAGCAATCAGCCCCAGCATTTT.

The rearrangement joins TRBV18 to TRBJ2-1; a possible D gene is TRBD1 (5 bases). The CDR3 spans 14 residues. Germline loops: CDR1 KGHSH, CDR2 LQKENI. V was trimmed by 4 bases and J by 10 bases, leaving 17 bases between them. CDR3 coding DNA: TGTGCCAGCTCACTACAGGACCCCCGGACAGAGCAGTTCTTC. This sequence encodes CASSLQDPRTEQFF.